This record concerns one T cell receptor (beta chain) sequence. Clones were sequenced by immunoSEQ multiplex PCR, and TCRdb holds only the in-frame ones, with some missing. The table lists about 300,000 clones, less than 85% of them singletons. Across fewer than 25 US areas, participants ranged in age from roughly 18 to 95 years. Cohorts were assigned according to the clinical history that participants reported. A case of COVID-19 had been met by exposed participants within 2 weeks before study entry. V lost 0 bases and J 10 bases, leaving 10 bases between the germline ends. Germline V gene data show CDR1 as SGHVS and CDR2 as FNYEAQ. CDR3 length equals 14 residues. The data originate from a study of blood T cell repertoires in COVID-19. In the study overall: COVID-19 samples from acute and convalescent phases originated in the United States, Italy and Spain.

The TCR sequence derives from a woman in her 30s who had been exposed to COVID-19. The rearrangement links TRBV7-6 to TRBJ1-6, with D possibly matching TRBD1 (6 bases). The sequenced sample was PBMCs or T cells enriched from blood (not recorded which). DNA for the CDR3: TGTGCCAGCAGCTTAGCCCCAGGGGAATCACCCCTCCACTTT. Translated, it gives CASSLAPGESPLHF.